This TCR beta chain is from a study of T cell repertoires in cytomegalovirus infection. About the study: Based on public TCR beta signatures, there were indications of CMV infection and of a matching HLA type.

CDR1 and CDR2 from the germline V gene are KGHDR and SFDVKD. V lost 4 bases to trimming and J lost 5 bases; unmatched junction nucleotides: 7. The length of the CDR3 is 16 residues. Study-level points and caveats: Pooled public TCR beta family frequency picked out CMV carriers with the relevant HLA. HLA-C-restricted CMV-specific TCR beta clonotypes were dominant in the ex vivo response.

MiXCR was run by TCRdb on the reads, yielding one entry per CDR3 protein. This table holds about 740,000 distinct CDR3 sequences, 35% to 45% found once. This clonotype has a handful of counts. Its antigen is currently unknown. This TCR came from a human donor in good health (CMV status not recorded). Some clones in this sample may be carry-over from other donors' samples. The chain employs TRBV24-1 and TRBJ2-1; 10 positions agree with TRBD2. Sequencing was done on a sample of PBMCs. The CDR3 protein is CATSDSSGSDHNEQFF. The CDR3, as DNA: TGTGCCACCAGTGACTCTAGCGGGAGCGACCACAATGAGCAGTTCTTC.